This T cell receptor (beta chain) comes out of a study of blood T cell repertoires in COVID-19. Study-level information: Spain, Italy and the United States supplied samples that represented acute and convalescent COVID-19.

Residents of 24 US areas, aged roughly 18 to 95 years, made up the participants. Recovery among Cohort 3 donors was established by two negative PCRs, clearance, or symptom resolution. Sequenced by immunoSEQ multiplex PCR; TCRdb stores in-frame clones only, minus some. This sample has roughly 380,000 clones; about 87% occur once, and the top ten carry 1% to 1.5%. The germline V gene has CDR1 MNHEY and CDR2 SVGEGT. This CDR3 has 15 residues. V was clipped by 2 bases and J by 2 bases, with 13 bases between them. Sequenced sample: PBMCs or T cells enriched from blood (not recorded which). This receptor was obtained from a man aged 25 to 40 who had recovered from COVID-19. The rearrangement links TRBV6-2 or TRBV6-3 to TRBJ2-7; maybe TRBD1 (6 bases). DNA for the CDR3: TGTGCCAGCAGTTACCCGACAGGACCGACCTACGAGCAGTACTTC. This sequence encodes CASSYPTGPTYEQYF.